This T cell receptor beta chain was identified during a study of shared clonotypes between healthy human individuals. Naive CD8 cells lacked CD45RO and underwent positive selection for CCR7, leaving out terminally differentiated effector memory CD45RA+ cells. Caucasian adults living in Nashville, Tennessee, provided all samples. Some clones are missing from TCRdb's copy, which holds only in-frame ones; the method was immunoSEQ multiplex PCR. Among about 800,000 clones listed, just over 95% were seen once. Study-level results: Compared with memory subsets, naive subsets generally had larger estimated richness. Approximately 5.3% was the fraction of naive CD4 clonotypes found shared across several donors.

CDR1 is ENHRY and CDR2 is SYGVKD in the germline V gene. V was pared by 0 bases and J by 9 bases, with 14 bases between. The CDR3 is 14 residues long. Details on this clone: The target antigen is unknown.

The V and J genes are TRBV10-3 and TRBJ2-5, with TRBD2 as a possible D gene (6 bases). Sequences were obtained from naive CD8+ T cells sorted from blood. This clonotype originated in a man aged 25-45 years in good health. The CDR3, as DNA: TGTGCCATCAGTGAGTCGACTAGTCCTTTGCCCCAGTACTTC. This gives the protein CAISESTSPLPQYF.